Here is one T cell receptor beta chain with its context. What it recognizes is unknown. This specimen comes from a study of response to subunit inactivated influenza vaccine. Study observations and caveats: The authors suggested that every seasonal influenza vaccination recruits few new T cells.

CDR3 length equals 16 residues. Per the germline V gene, CDR1 is MGHRA and CDR2 is YSYEKL. V gave up 1 base and J gave up 2 bases; unmatched junction bases: 7. TCRdb recomputed calls from the RT-PCR reads with MiXCR, one row per CDR3 protein. The repertoire holds about 620,000 distinct CDR3 sequences, with about 12% as singletons. This receptor was obtained from a man aged 45-65 years who received an inactivated influenza vaccine. The sample was PBMCs from blood, taken on the day of vaccination. The V gene is TRBV4-1, the J gene TRBJ2-7, with TRBD1 matching over 8 bases. CDR3 sequence reads: CASSQVGRGLTYEQYF. CDR3 nucleotide sequence: TGCGCCAGCAGCCAAGTGGGCAGGGGGCTAACCTACGAGCAGTACTTC.